The 8 T cell receptor beta chains below were found in one sample sequenced in a study of blood T cell repertoires in COVID-19. Libraries were prepared by immunoSEQ multiplex PCR; TCRdb keeps only in-frame clonotypes and omits some of them. Of approximately 130,000 clones in the sample, over 55% were seen once. Source material: peripheral blood. These receptors all come from an older woman with acute or convalescent COVID-19.

The count of this clone is one. V usage is TRBV4-3 and J usage is TRBJ2-7; 12 bases match TRBD2. V lost 4 bases, J lost 7 bases, and 8 bases stayed unmatched. Germline values: CDR1 LGHNA, CDR2 YSLEER. The CDR3 runs 15 residues. In DNA form, the CDR3 reads TGCGCCAGCAGCCGAGAGACTAGCGGGGGAGGGGAGCAGTACTTC. It encodes CASSRETSGGGEQYF.

The chain employs TRBV6-1 and TRBJ2-1; TRBD1 agrees at 7 bases. Germline V gene lookup returns CDR1 MNHNS and CDR2 SASEGT. The CDR3 is 14 amino acids. The V and J ends lost 6 bases and 9 bases, in that order; junction bases with no gene match: 11. The CDR3 bases are TGTGCCAGCAGCCCGACAGGGTCTGGTGGTGAGCAGTTCTTC. Amino acid sequence: CASSPTGSGGEQFF.

The genes are TRBV6-2 or TRBV6-3 and TRBJ1-1; 8 nucleotides agree with TRBD1. The CDR3 runs to 14 residues. J was trimmed by 4 bases and V by 6 bases; bases with no gene match: 7. Germline V gives CDR1 MNHEY, CDR2 SVGEGT. DNA for the CDR3: TGTGCCAGCAGCCGGACAGGGTTGGGCACTGAAGCTTTCTTT. This translates into CASSRTGLGTEAFF.

Worth noting for this clone: The germline gene is not matched at one end of the junction; a read error may be the cause. V gene TRBV7-7 combines with J gene TRBJ2-1; D not certain. The CDR3 consists of 13 residues. Germline V gene lookup returns CDR1 SSHAT and CDR2 FNYEAQ (reference sequence). CDR3 DNA: TGTGCTAGCAGCTTAAACAGAGACAATGAGCAGTTCTTC. Protein product: CASSLNRDNEQFF.

The chain has TRBV5-5 and TRBJ1-1; weak D call: TRBD1 (6 bases). Germline-derived CDR1 and CDR2 are SGHKS and YYEKEE (reference sequence). The V and J ends lost 4 bases and 1 base respectively, with 14 bases between them. The CDR3 spans 15 residues. The CDR3 bases are TGTGCCAGCAGCCCACTAGGACAGAAGAACACTGAAGCTTTCTTT. This encodes CASSPLGQKNTEAFF.

The V gene is TRBV18, the J gene TRBJ1-4, with D perhaps matching TRBD1 (5 bases). Trimming removed 3 bases from V and 6 bases from J, with 11 bases in between. Germline CDR1 is KGHSH and CDR2 is LQKENI. The CDR3 loop spans 14 amino acids. CDR3 residues: CASSPAGNDEKLFF. CDR3 sequence (DNA): TGTGCCAGCTCACCGGCAGGGAATGATGAAAAACTGTTTTTT.

The V call is TRBV5-1, the J call TRBJ2-2; D is undetermined. Trimming took off 0 bases at V and 5 bases at J, with 11 bases between the two ends. CDR3 length: 15 residues. Germline V gene data show CDR1 as SGHRS and CDR2 as YFSETQ. CDR3 residues: CASSLELGGTGELFF. In DNA, the CDR3 is TGCGCCAGCAGCTTGGAGCTAGGCGGTACCGGGGAGCTGTTTTTT.

The chain employs TRBV19 and TRBJ1-5; a weak D match, TRBD1 (6 bases). CDR3 size: 14 residues. Germline assignment: CDR1 LNHDA and CDR2 SQIVND (reference sequence). Trimming cost V 5 bases and J 7 bases, with 15 bases left between them. The CDR3 DNA sequence: TGTGCCAGTAGTCGAGCCGGCAGGGGACAGCCCCAGCATTTT. It yields the protein CASSRAGRGQPQHF.